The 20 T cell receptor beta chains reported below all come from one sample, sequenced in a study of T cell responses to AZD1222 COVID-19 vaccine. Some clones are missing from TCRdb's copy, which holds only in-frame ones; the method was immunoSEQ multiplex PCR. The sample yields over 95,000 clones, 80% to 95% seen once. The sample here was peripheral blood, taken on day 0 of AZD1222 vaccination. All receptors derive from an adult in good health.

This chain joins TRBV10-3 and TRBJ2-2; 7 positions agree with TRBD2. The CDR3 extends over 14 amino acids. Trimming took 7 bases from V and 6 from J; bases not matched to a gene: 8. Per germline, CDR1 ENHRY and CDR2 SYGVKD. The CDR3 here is CAITATSLAGELFF. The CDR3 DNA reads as TGTGCCATCACCGCGACTAGCCTCGCCGGGGAGCTGTTTTTT.

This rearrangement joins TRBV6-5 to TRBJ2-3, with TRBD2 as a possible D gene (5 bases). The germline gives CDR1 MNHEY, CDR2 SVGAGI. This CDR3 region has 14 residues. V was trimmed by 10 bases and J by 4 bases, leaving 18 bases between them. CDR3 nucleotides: TGTGCCATCAAACTAACGTTCGGGGCAGATACGCAGTATTTT. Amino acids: CAIKLTFGADTQYF.

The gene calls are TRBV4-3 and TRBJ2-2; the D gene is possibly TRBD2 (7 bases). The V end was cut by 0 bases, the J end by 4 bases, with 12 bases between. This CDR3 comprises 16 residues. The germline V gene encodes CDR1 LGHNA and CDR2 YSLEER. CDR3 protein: CASSQDGGAPTGELFF. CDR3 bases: TGCGCCAGCAGCCAAGATGGGGGGGCCCCCACCGGGGAGCTGTTTTTT.

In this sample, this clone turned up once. The CDR3 region is CASSIQGNTGELFF. The CDR3 bases are TGTGCCAGCAGCATACAGGGAAACACCGGGGAGCTGTTTTTT. V is TRBV27 and J is TRBJ2-2; D might be TRBD1 (6 bases). Trimming took off 6 bases at V and 2 bases at J, with 10 bases between the two ends. The CDR3 sequence is 14 residues long. The germline V gene encodes CDR1 MNHEY and CDR2 SMNVEV (reference sequence).

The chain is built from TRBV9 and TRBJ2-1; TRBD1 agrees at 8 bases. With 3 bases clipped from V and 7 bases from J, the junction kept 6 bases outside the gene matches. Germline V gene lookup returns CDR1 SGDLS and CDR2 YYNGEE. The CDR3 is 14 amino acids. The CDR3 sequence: CASSARQGRNEQFF. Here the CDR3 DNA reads TGTGCCAGCAGCGCCCGACAGGGGAGGAATGAGCAGTTCTTC.

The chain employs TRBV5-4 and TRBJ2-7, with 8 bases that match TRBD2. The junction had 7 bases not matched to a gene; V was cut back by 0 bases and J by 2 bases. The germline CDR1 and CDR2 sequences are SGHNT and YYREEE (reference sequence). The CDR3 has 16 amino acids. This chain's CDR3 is CASSLGVAGNTYEQYF. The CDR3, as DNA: TGTGCCAGCAGCTTGGGAGTAGCGGGGAACACCTACGAGCAGTACTTC.

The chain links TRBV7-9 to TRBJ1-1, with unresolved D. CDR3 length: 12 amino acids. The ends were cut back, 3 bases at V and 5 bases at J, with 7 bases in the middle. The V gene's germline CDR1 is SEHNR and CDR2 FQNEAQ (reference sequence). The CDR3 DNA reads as TGTGCCAGCAGCTTTAGACCAACTGAAGCTTTCTTT. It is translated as CASSFRPTEAFF.

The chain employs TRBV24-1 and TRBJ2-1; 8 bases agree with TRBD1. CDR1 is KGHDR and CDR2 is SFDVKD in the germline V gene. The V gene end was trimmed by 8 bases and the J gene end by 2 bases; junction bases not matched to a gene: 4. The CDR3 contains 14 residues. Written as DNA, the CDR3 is TGTGCCACCAAGGCAGGGGGCGCCTACAATGAGCAGTTCTTC. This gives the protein CATKAGGAYNEQFF.

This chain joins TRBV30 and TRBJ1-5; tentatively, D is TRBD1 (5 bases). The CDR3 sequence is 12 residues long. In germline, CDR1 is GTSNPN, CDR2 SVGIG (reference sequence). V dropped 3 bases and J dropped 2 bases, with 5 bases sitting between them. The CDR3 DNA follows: TGTGCCTGGAGGACAGGCAATCAGCCCCAGCATTTT. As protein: CAWRTGNQPQHF.

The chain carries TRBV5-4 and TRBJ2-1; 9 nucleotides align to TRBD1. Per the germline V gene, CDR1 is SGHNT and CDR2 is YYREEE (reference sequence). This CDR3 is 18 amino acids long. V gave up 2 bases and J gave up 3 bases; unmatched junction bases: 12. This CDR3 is CASSLGQGPSPYYNEQFF. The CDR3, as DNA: TGTGCCAGCAGCTTAGGACAGGGGCCCTCTCCTTACTACAATGAGCAGTTCTTC.

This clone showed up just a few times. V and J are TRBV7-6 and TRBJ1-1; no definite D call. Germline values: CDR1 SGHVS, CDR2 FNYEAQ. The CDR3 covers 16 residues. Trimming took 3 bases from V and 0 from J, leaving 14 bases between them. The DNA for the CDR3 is TGTGCCAGCAGCTTCTCCACCGCAAAGTTGAACACTGAAGCTTTCTTT. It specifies CASSFSTAKLNTEAFF.

The CDR3 reads CASSAGGSNQPQHF. CDR3 sequence (DNA): TGTGCCAGCAGCGCAGGGGGGAGCAATCAGCCCCAGCATTTT. The chain links TRBV7-9 to TRBJ1-5, with TRBD1 matching over 7 bases. Germline CDR1 SEHNR, CDR2 FQNEAQ (reference sequence). With 5 bases clipped from V and 1 base from J, the junction kept 2 bases outside the gene matches. The CDR3 is 14 residues long.

The CDR3 reads CSAAVSHEQYF. The CDR3 bases are TGCAGTGCCGCAGTCAGCCACGAGCAGTACTTC. The chain links TRBV20-1 to TRBJ2-7, with no clear D. This CDR3 comprises 11 residues. Trimming took 6 bases from V and 5 from J, leaving 11 bases between them. The V gene's germline CDR1 is DFQATT and CDR2 SNEGSKA (reference sequence).

CDR3 DNA sequence: TGTGCCAGCAGCGGCCGGGACAGGGCCGCCGGGGAGCTGTTTTTT. Translating it yields CASSGRDRAAGELFF. This sequence joins TRBV11-3 and TRBJ2-2, with TRBD1 matching over 9 bases. V trimming: 5 bases; J trimming: 6 bases; junction bases outside the gene matches: 7. The CDR3 spans 15 residues. Germline assignment: CDR1 SGHNT and CDR2 YENEEA.

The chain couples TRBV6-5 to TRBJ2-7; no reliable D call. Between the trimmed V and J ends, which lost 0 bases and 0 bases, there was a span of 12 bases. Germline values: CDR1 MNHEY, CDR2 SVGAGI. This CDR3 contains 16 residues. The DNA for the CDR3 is TGTGCCAGCAGTTACTCCTCGGCCGACGTCTCCTACGAGCAGTACTTC. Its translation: CASSYSSADVSYEQYF.

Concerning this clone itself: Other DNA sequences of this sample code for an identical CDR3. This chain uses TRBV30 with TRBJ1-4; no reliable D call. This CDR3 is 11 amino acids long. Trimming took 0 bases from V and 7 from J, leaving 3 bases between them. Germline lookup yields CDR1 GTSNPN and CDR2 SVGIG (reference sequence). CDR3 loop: CAWSVGEKLFF. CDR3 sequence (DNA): TGTGCCTGGAGTGTAGGTGAAAAACTGTTTTTT. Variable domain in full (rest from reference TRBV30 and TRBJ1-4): SQTIHQWPATLVQPVGSPLSLECTVEGTSNPNLYWYRQAAGRGLQLLFYSVGIGQISSEVPQNLSASRPQDRQFILSSKKLLLSDSGFYLCAWSVGEKLFFGSGTQLSVL.

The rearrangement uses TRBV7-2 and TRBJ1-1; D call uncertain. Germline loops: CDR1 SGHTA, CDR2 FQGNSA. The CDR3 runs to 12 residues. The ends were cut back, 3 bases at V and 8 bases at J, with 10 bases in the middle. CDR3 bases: TGTGCCAGCAGCTTGACATTACGCGAAGCTTTCTTT. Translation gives CASSLTLREAFF.

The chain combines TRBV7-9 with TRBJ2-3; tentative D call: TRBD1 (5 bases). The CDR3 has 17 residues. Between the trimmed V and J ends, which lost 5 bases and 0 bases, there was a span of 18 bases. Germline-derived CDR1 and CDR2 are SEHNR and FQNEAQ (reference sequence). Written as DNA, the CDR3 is TGTGCCAGCAGCCACATACTGGGGCCGGGTAGCACAGATACGCAGTATTTT. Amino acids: CASSHILGPGSTDTQYF.

The CDR3 coding sequence is TGTGCCAGCAGTTACCTCGGGGGCCGGGGAGATACGCAGTATTTT. It is translated as CASSYLGGRGDTQYF. The chain carries TRBV6-5 and TRBJ2-3; TRBD1 or TRBD2 may be the D gene (6 bases each). In germline, CDR1 is MNHEY, CDR2 SVGAGI. Trimming removed 2 bases at V and 5 bases at J, with 14 bases between. The CDR3 consists of 15 residues.

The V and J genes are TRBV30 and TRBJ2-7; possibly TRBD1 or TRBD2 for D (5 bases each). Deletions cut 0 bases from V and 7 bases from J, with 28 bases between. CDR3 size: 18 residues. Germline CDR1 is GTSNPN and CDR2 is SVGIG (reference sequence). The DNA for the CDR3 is TGTGCCTGGAGTGTATTGGGACGGCCCGGGGATCCCGGTCTGGAGCAGTACTTC. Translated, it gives CAWSVLGRPGDPGLEQYF.